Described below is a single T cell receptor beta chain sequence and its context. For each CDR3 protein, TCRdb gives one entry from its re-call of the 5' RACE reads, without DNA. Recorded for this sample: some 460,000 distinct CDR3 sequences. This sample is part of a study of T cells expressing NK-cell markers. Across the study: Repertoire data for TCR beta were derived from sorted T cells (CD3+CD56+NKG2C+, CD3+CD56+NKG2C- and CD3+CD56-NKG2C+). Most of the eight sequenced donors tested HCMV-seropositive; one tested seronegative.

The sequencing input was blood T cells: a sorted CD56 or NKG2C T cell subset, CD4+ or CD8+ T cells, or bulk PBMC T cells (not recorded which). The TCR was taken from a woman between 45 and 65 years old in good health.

CDR3: CASSSHAMALSGANVLTF. V is TRBV12-3 or TRBV12-4 and J is TRBJ2-6; the TCRdb D gene call, TRBD2, has no DNA to confirm it. This CDR3 has 18 amino acids.